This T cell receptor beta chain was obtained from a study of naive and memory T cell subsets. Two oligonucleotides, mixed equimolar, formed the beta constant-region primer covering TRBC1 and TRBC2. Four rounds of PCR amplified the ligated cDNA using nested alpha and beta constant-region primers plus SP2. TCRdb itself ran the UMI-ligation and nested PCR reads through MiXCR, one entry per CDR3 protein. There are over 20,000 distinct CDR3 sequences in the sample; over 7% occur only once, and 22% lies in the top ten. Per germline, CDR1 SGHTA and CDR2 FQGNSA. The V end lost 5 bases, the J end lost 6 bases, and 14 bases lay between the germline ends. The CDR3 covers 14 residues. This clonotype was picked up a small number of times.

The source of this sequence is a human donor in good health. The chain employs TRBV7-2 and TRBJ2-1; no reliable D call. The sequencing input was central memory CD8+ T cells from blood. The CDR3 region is CASSPDNSFNEQFF. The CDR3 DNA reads TGTGCCAGCAGCCCTGATAACTCTTTCAATGAGCAGTTCTTC.